This entry describes one T cell receptor (beta chain). This clone appeared a few times. Its antigen remains unidentified. No much larger clone exists at a distance of one base, and base qualities are not known. The sample comes from a study of sequential checkpoint blockade in melanoma (dated by TCRdb to between 2018 and 2021). For the study in its entirety: Patients were randomized 1:1 to first-line nivolumab followed by ipilimumab (arm A) or ipilimumab followed by nivolumab (arm B). Maintenance nivolumab came after each of the two trial sequences. On the study overall, not on this receptor specifically: Validation of the response-prediction model combining TCR metrics and mutation burden is needed in larger, independent patient cohorts.

As encoded in the germline V gene, CDR1 is SGHAT while CDR2 is FQNNGV. Taken from cysteine to phenylalanine, the CDR3 has 13 residues. CDR3 DNA only is kept here, 39 bases in frame from base 1. V loses 7 bases of germline sequence and J loses 6 bases, and the interval between the two ends is 15 bases. Explained via the paper, the treatment or condition label denotes: randomized to nivolumab then ipilimumab (arm A) or the reverse (arm B). None of the patients in the trial had previously been given DNA-damaging chemotherapy. A FACS Aria II flow cytometer was used to sort live CD3+CD8+ cells that were negative for CD19 and CD56 from thawed PBMCs. Samples were obtained from patients with melanoma enrolled in CheckMate 064, a randomized, open-label phase II trial of sequential checkpoint blockade. Peripheral blood mononuclear cells were collected by leukapheresis, purified with Ficoll-Paque, and frozen in human serum with around 9.8% DMSO. Purity of sorted blood CD3+CD8+ cells was verified at >95% immediately after sorting, followed by DNA extraction.

The immunoSEQ Assay was used to immunosequence TCRbeta CDR3 regions from genomic DNA. Before high-throughput sequencing, the genomic DNA was amplified using bias-controlled multiplex PCR. The study's own analysis went as follows. To quantify the absolute abundance of each unique TCRbeta CDR3 region, the sequences were collapsed and filtered. Clonality, defined as 1 minus Pielou's evenness, was calculated using only productive rearrangements. A previously published method was used to identify clones with significantly greater frequencies in on-treatment samples than in baseline samples. Sourced from immuneACCESS, this table was stored by TCRdb with only in-frame sequences that have V and J called. A share of the clones is absent; for the studies checked, an unresolved V gene accounts for under half, and the remainder has no known explanation. V, J and clone size are those of that table, while D and trimming were read from the DNA. This sample holds approximately 7,700 clones; approximately 60% were observed only once. The ten largest clones represent 8.7% of the sample.

The clonotype was recovered from a human donor with melanoma. The sequenced sample was CD8+ T cells sorted from blood (inferred from file names), obtained from a patient given nivolumab and ipilimumab in sequence. The receptor chain draws on TRBV11-2 and TRBJ1-1; no D segment can be confidently identified. CDR3 loop: CASTPQQAPEAFF. The DNA sequence is given as TGTGCCAGCACTCCCCAGCAGGCGCCTGAAGCTTTCTTT.